Shown below are 10 T cell receptor beta chains from a single sample sequenced in a study of early T cells in non-severe SARS-CoV-2 infection. TCRdb processed the 5' RACE reads anew with MiXCR; each CDR3 protein has one entry. The table records 50,000 to 65,000 distinct CDR3 sequences, around 12% of them present only once. The sample comprised whole blood. The receptors here all came from an adult who was a healthcare worker with PCR-confirmed SARS-CoV-2 infection or an uninfected control (not recorded which).

This clonotype was found a few times. The V call is TRBV6-2 or TRBV6-3, the J call TRBJ1-5; D is uncertain. Per the germline V gene, CDR1 is MNHEY and CDR2 is SVGEGT. The CDR3 length is 14 residues. Trimming cost V 2 bases and J 6 bases, with 11 bases left between them. The CDR3, as DNA: TGTGCCAGCAGTTACGAATCCGGTCGTCAGCCCCAGCATTTT. Translation gives CASSYESGRQPQHF.

V usage is TRBV6-5 and J usage is TRBJ2-2, with unresolved D. Germline assignment: CDR1 MNHEY and CDR2 SVGAGI. V shed 7 bases and J shed 3 bases, with 18 bases lying between them. The CDR3 has 16 residues. The CDR3 coding sequence is TGTGCCAGCACCACAATTGGGTCCCTAGACACCGGGGAGCTGTTTTTT. Its translation: CASTTIGSLDTGELFF.

This clonotype was picked up a small number of times. This sequence joins TRBV3-1 and TRBJ2-4; D is perhaps TRBD2 (5 bases). V lost 0 bases and J 2 bases, leaving 8 bases between the germline ends. CDR3 length equals 15 residues. From germline, CDR1 is LGHDT and CDR2 YNNKEL (reference sequence). The CDR3 coding sequence is TGTGCCAGCAGCCAAGATGAGGACTCCAAAAACATTCAGTACTTC. Its translation: CASSQDEDSKNIQYF.

The sample holds a few counts of this clonotype. The J gene is TRBJ2-1, the V gene TRBV18, with TRBD2 as a possible D gene (6 bases). Germline loops: CDR1 KGHSH, CDR2 LQKENI. The ends were cut back, 0 bases at V and 1 base at J, with 10 bases in the middle. The CDR3 spans 16 residues. CDR3 coding DNA: TGTGCCAGCTCACCACCAACGGGGGTTTCCTACAATGAGCAGTTCTTC. This gives the protein CASSPPTGVSYNEQFF.

This clonotype was counted between two and nine times. The chain carries TRBV27 and TRBJ2-3; unclear D gene. CDR1 MNHEY and CDR2 SMNVEV come from the germline V gene (reference sequence). There are 16 residues in the CDR3. Trimming took off 5 bases at V and 0 bases at J, with 15 bases between the two ends. This chain's CDR3 is CASSLEYSTSTDTQYF. The CDR3 DNA follows: TGTGCCAGCAGTCTCGAATATTCCACTAGCACAGATACGCAGTATTTT.

The count of this clonotype is one. The chain employs TRBV6-6 and TRBJ2-3; D is undetermined. This CDR3 contains 13 residues. V dropped 6 bases and J dropped 4 bases, with 11 bases sitting between them. Germline V gene lookup returns CDR1 MNHNY and CDR2 SVGAGI (reference sequence). The CDR3 loop reads CASRSYGPDTQYF. Written as DNA, the CDR3 is TGTGCCAGCAGGAGCTATGGCCCAGATACGCAGTATTTT.

The gene calls are TRBV15 and TRBJ1-4; 7 bases fit TRBD1. The ends lost 0 bases at V and 4 bases at J; junction bases unmatched: 5. Per germline, CDR1 LNHNV and CDR2 YYDKDF (reference sequence). The CDR3 is 16 amino acids. The CDR3 sequence is CATSRDGGQHNEKLFF. For the CDR3, the DNA is TGTGCCACCAGCAGAGATGGGGGACAGCATAATGAAAAACTGTTTTTT.

In this sample, this clonotype turned up many times. V usage is TRBV24-1 and J usage is TRBJ1-2; TRBD1 might be the D (5 bases). The germline V gene has CDR1 KGHDR and CDR2 SFDVKD. The CDR3 consists of 12 residues. Deletions cut 6 bases from V and 8 bases from J, with 12 bases between. In DNA form, the CDR3 reads TGTGCCACCAGTCAAGACAGCTTGGGCTACACCTTC. This translates into CATSQDSLGYTF.

The chain couples TRBV12-3 or TRBV12-4 to TRBJ2-1; 10 nucleotides agree with TRBD2. Trimming at V came to 3 bases and at J to 10 bases, leaving 9 bases not matched to a gene. The CDR3 is made up of 15 amino acids. CDR3 in DNA: TGTGCCAGCAGTTTGAGCGGGGGGGTCTCAAGGGAGCAGTTCTTC. Translating gives CASSLSGGVSREQFF.

This clonotype showed up just a few times. The V and J genes are TRBV6-6 and TRBJ2-5; D gene unclear. Per the germline V gene, CDR1 is MNHNY and CDR2 is SVGAGI (reference sequence). The CDR3 is 13 residues long. Trimming pared 4 bases from V and 2 bases from J, leaving 8 bases between. CDR3 DNA: TGTGCCAGCAGTTTTCAGCGACAAGAGACCCAGTACTTC. Its protein product is CASSFQRQETQYF.